A single T cell receptor (beta chain) is shown here with its context. Antigen specificity is unknown. These data belong to a study of cytomegalovirus exposure and HLA in healthy donors. Whole-study results and caveats: Later analysis demonstrated an association between a missense DCLRE1C variant and TCR beta V- and J-gene trimming.

The germline CDR1 and CDR2 sequences are SEHNR and FQNEAQ (reference sequence). The V gene lost 0 bases and the J gene lost 4 bases, with 9 bases spanning the gap. The CDR3 spans 14 residues. Primers for the PCR totalled 60 Vbeta and 13 Jbeta. Here immunoSEQ multiplex PCR was the method, and the copy in TCRdb shows in-frame clones only, minus some. The sample gives about 110,000 clones, around 70% of which show up once; more than 3.5% is in the top ten. The source is a woman between 35 and 50 years old in good health and CMV-seropositive. Sequenced material: PBMCs. This chain uses TRBV7-9 with TRBJ1-2; weak D call: TRBD1 (5 bases). Here the CDR3 DNA reads TGTGCCAGCAGCTTAGCGGGGGGAGGCTATGGCTACACCTTC. Its protein product is CASSLAGGGYGYTF.